Described below is a single TCR beta chain sequence and its context. Its antigen has not been determined. No base quality values were provided; no much bigger clone lies one nucleotide off. The data were taken from a study of siplizumab effects on memory and regulatory T cells (dated 2019 in TCRdb). Study-wide context: The study examined how the anti-CD2 antibody siplizumab affects alloreactive T-cell subsets in allogeneic mixed lymphocyte reactions built from human PBMCs.

Paper-wide results and their limitations: Among mappable alloreactive CD4+ clones, the Treg-derived fraction averaged around 63% with siplizumab versus roughly 25% in control reactions. Whether proliferating Tregs from siplizumab cultures actually had suppressive function was not functionally confirmed. Sequences below about 10^-5 frequency were poorly captured, so only a minor fraction of alloreactive clones could be mapped to unstimulated subsets. Unstimulated naive T cells appeared more diverse than memory T cells, and naive cells seemed to contribute substantially to the alloresponse. The cumulative frequency of alloreactive sequences that could be traced back to unstimulated CD4+ memory T cells was significantly reduced by siplizumab. Roughly 80-97% of proliferating CD4+ or CD8+ clones could not be assigned a naive or memory phenotype.

Sorted unstimulated T cells, along with proliferating T cells recovered from mixed lymphocyte reactions, underwent TCRbeta CDR3 sequencing. Fresh whole blood from over 8 HLA-typed healthy donors was used to isolate PBMCs. Unstimulated CD4+ regulatory T cells were FACS-sorted to map the origin of alloreactive clones. Looking up the germline V gene yields CDR1 MDHEN and CDR2 SYDVKM. V loses 5 bases of germline sequence and J loses 8 bases, and the interval between the two ends is 21 bases. The CDR3 starts with the cysteine, ends with the phenylalanine, and has 15 residues. Of all the DNA, just the CDR3 is kept, 45 bases in frame from base 1. Libraries were built with the immunoSEQ multiplex PCR assay. The deep sequencing platform assayed about 91,000 TCR templates per sample. Genomic DNA extracted from sorted T cells was used for TCRbeta CDR3 sequencing. The source study handled its data this way. Clonal analysis of TCRbeta CDR3 data was done in the R programming language. Comparing unstimulated samples against CFSE-low samples taken after the reaction was how alloreactive CD4+ and CD8+ clones were defined. By matching sequences to the repertoires of sorted unstimulated Treg and non-Treg cells, each alloreactive CD4+ clone was assigned a regulatory or non-regulatory origin. The clones in this table, taken by TCRdb from immuneACCESS, are in-frame only. Not every clone is retained; where verified, under half of the shortfall comes from an unresolved V gene, and the cause of the rest is unknown. D and trimming come from the DNA, and the V and J calls and clone size come from that table. The sample table lists 80,000 to 130,000 clones, approximately 94% of them with a count of one. Under 0.7% of the sample is taken by the ten largest.

The clonotype originates from a human donor in good health. This chain joins TRBV28 to TRBJ1-2; no D gene can be assigned with confidence. The sequenced sample consisted of Tregs sorted from blood. The CDR3 is CASSVQSGRTGGYTF. The DNA sequence is given as TGTGCCAGCAGTGTGCAAAGTGGGCGAACGGGGGGCTACACCTTC.